This TCR beta chain was documented in a study of blood T cell repertoires in COVID-19. The CDR3 has 18 amino acids. Per the germline V gene, CDR1 is SGHVS and CDR2 is FQNEAQ. The junction had 8 bases not matched to a gene; V was cut back by 7 bases and J by 0 bases. Generated by immunoSEQ multiplex PCR, the TCRdb table keeps only in-frame clones and is missing some. The sample records around 110,000 clones, about 82% being singletons. This clone was recorded only once. The origin of this receptor is a man aged 55-75 years with active or convalescent COVID-19. V usage is TRBV7-8 and J usage is TRBJ2-6; 11 nucleotides match TRBD1. Sequencing input: peripheral blood. DNA of the CDR3: TGTGCCAGCACCATTTGGGGGACAGGGGGCTCTGGGGCCAACGTCCTGACTTTC. Protein: CASTIWGTGGSGANVLTF.